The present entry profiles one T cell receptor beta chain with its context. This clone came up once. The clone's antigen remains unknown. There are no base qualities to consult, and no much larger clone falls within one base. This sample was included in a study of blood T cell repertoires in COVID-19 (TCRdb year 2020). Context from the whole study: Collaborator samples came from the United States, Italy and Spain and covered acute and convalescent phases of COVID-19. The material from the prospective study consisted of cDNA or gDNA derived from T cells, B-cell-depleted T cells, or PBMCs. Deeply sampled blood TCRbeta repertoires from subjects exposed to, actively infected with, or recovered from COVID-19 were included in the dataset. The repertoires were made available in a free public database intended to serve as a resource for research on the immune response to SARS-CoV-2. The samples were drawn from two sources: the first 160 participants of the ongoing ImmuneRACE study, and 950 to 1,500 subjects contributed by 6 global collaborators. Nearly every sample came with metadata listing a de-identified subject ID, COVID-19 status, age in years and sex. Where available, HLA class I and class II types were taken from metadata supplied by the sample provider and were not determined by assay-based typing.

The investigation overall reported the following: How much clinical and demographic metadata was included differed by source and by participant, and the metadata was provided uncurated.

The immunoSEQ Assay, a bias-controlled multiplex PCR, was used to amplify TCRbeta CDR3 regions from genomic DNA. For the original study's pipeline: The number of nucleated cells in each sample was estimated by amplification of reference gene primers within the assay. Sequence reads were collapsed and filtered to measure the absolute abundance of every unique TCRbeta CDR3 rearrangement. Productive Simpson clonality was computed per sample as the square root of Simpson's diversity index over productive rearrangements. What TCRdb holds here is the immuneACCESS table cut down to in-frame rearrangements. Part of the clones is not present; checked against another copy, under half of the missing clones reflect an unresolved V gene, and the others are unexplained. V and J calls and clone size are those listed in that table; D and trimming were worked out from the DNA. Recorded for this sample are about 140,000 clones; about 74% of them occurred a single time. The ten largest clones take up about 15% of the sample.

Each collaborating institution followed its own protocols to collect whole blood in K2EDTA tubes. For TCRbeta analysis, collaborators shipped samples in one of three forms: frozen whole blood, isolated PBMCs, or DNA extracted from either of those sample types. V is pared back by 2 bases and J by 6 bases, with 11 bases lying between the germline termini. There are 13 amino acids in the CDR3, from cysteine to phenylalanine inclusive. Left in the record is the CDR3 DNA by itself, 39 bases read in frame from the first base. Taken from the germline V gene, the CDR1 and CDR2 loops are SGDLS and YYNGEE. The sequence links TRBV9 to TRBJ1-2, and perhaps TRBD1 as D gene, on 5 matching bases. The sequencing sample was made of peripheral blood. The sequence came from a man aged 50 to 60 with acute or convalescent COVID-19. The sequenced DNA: TGTGCCAGCAGCGTCAGTCCAGGGAATGGCTACACCTTC. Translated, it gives CASSVSPGNGYTF. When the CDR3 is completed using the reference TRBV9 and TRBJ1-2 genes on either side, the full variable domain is DSGVTQTPKHLITATGQRVTLRCSPRSGDLSVYWYQQSLDQGLQFLIQYYNGEERAKGNILERFSAQQFPDLHSELNLSSLELGDSALYFCASSVSPGNGYTFGSGTRLTVV.